This T cell receptor beta chain is drawn from a study of blood T cell repertoires in COVID-19. Measured with immunoSEQ multiplex PCR; TCRdb has only the in-frame clones, and not every one. Found here are 200,000 to 250,000 clones, roughly 80% of them singletons; the top ten hold about 10%. In germline, CDR1 is SEHNR, CDR2 FQNEAQ (reference sequence). J gave up 6 bases and V 5 bases, and 4 bases lay outside the gene matches. CDR3 size: 13 residues. V gene TRBV7-9 combines with J gene TRBJ1-2, with 9 bases lining up with TRBD1. Sample: peripheral blood. This clonotype was obtained from a woman at least 80 years old with COVID-19, enrolled during active disease. DNA of the CDR3: TGTGCCAGCAGCCCACAGGGGGCGGATGGCTACACCTTC. Its translation is CASSPQGADGYTF. The variable domain in full, with the rest retrieved from reference TRBV7-9 and TRBJ1-2, is DTGVSQNPRHKITKRGQNVTFRCDPISEHNRLYWYRQTLGQGPEFLTYFQNEAQLEKSRLLSDRFSAERPKGSFSTLEIQRTEQGDSAMYLCASSPQGADGYTFGSGTRLTVV.